There are many counts of the clone carrying this TCR beta chain. This sample was taken from a study of T-cell reconstitution after alpha-beta-depleted transplantation in children. A library of TCRbeta sequences, prepared with unique molecular identifiers, was generated. Each CDR3 protein is one row after TCRdb ran MiXCR on the PCR reads. Of 65,000 to 90,000 distinct CDR3 sequences in the sample, 11% are singletons; the top ten hold under 15%. Source: PBMCs, taken before TCRalphabeta/CD19-depleted stem cell transplant. The sequence came from a boy under 18 with acute myeloid leukemia, due to receive a stem cell transplant.

The CDR3 protein is CSAVRGGSQPQHF. The CDR3 DNA is TGCAGTGCTGTCAGGGGAGGGAGTCAGCCCCAGCATTTT. The chain recombines TRBV20-1 with TRBJ1-5; maybe TRBD1 (6 bases). Trimming took 5 bases from V and 6 from J, leaving 14 bases between them. Germline lookup yields CDR1 DFQATT and CDR2 SNEGSKA (reference sequence). There are 13 residues in the CDR3.